This T cell receptor beta chain was sequenced in a study of OX40 agonist ivuxolimab in advanced cancers. TCRdb keeps only in-frame clones here, not all; method: immunoSEQ multiplex PCR. Counted here are tens of thousands of clones, over 80% occurring once; the ten biggest clones make up around 1.8%. The receptor was derived from an adult with an advanced solid tumor such as melanoma, head and neck, liver or kidney cancer. The sample here was CD4+ or CD8+ T cells sorted from blood, taken in a trial of the OX40 agonist ivuxolimab.

DNA of the CDR3: TGTGCCAGCAGTCCGCCGGGACAGGCGGGACACACTGAAGCTTTCTTT. Translated: CASSPPGQAGHTEAFF. This chain connects TRBV28 to TRBJ1-1; 8 bases agree with TRBD1. J gave up 3 bases and V 5 bases, and 11 bases lay outside the gene matches. The CDR3 covers 16 residues. The V gene's germline CDR1 is MDHEN and CDR2 SYDVKM.